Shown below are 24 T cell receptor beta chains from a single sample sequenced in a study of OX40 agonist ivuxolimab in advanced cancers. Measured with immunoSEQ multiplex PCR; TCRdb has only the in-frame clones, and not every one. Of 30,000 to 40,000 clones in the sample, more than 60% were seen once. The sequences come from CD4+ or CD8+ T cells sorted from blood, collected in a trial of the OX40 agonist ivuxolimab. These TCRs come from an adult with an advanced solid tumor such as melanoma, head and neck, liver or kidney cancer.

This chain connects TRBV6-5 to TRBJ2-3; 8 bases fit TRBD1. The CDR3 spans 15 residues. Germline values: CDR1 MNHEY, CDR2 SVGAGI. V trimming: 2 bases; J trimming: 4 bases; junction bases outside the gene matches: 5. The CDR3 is CASSYGQGAADTQYF. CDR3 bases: TGTGCCAGCAGTTACGGACAGGGAGCGGCAGATACGCAGTATTTT.

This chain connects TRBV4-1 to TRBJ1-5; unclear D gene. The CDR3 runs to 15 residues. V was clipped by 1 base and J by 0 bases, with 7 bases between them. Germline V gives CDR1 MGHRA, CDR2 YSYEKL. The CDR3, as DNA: TGCGCCAGCAGCCAAGTCCTGTATAGCAATCAGCCCCAGCATTTT. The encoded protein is CASSQVLYSNQPQHF.

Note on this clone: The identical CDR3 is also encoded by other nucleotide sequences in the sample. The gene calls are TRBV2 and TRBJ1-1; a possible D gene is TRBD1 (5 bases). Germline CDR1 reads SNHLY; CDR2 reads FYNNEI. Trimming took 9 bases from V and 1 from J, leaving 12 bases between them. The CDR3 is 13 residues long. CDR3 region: CASSPGPNTEAFF. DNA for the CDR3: TGTGCCAGTTCACCGGGGCCGAACACTGAAGCTTTCTTT.

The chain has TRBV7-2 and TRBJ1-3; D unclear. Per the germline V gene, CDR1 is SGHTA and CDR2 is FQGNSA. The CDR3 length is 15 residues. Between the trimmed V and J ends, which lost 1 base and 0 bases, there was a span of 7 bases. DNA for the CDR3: TGTGCCAGCAGCTTAGAGGTTTTCTCTGGAAACACCATATATTTT. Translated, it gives CASSLEVFSGNTIYF.

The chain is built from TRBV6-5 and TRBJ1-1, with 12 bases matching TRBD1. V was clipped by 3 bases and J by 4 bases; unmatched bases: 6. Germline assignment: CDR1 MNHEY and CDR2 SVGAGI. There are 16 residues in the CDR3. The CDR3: CASSYKGTGGLTEAFF. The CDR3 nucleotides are TGTGCCAGCAGTTATAAGGGGACAGGGGGCCTCACTGAAGCTTTCTTT.

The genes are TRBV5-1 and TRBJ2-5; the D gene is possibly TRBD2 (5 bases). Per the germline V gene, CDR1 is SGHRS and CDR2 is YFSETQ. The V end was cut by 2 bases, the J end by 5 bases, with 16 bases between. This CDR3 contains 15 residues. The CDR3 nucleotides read TGCGCCAGCAGCTTAACGGGGTCTGGATCGGAGACCCAGTACTTC. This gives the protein CASSLTGSGSETQYF.

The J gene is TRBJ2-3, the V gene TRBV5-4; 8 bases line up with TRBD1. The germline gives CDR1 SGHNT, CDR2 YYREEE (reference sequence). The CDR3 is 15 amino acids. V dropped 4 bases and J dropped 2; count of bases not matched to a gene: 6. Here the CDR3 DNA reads TGTGCCAGCAGCCCAGGGACAGGCTACACAGATACGCAGTATTTT. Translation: CASSPGTGYTDTQYF. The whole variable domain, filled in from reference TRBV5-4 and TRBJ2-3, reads ETGVTQSPTHLIKTRGQQVTLRCSSQSGHNTVSWYQQALGQGPQFIFQYYREEENGRGNFPPRFSGLQFPNYSSELNVNALELDDSALYLCASSPGTGYTDTQYFGPGTRLTVL.

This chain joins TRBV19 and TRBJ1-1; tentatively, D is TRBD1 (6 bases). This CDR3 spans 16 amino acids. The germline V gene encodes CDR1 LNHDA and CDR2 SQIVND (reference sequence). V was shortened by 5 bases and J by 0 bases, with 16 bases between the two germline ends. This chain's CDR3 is CASSPRRAGVNTEAFF. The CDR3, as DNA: TGTGCCAGTAGTCCCCGAAGGGCAGGGGTGAACACTGAAGCTTTCTTT.

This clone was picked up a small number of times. The CDR3 region has the DNA TGTGCCAGCAGCTCGGGACAGGGGAACGAGCAGTACTTC. Amino acids: CASSSGQGNEQYF. The J gene is TRBJ2-7, the V gene TRBV7-3, with 10 bases that match TRBD1. The V segment lost 4 bases and the J segment 5 bases; nucleotides outside the gene matches: 2. The CDR3 is 13 amino acids. Germline CDR1 reads SGHTA; CDR2 reads FQGTGA. Full variable domain (outside the CDR3, taken from reference TRBV7-3 and TRBJ2-7): GAGVSQTPSNKVTEKGKYVELRCDPISGHTALYWYRQSLGQGPEFLIYFQGTGAADDSGLPNDRFFAVRPEGSVSTLKIQRTERGDSAVYLCASSSGQGNEQYFGPGTRLTVT.

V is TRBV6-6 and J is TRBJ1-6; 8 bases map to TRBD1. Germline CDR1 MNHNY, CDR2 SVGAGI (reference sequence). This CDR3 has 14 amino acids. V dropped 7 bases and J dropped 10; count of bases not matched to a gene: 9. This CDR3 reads CASTRTGGESPLHF. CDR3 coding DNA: TGTGCCAGCACTCGAACAGGGGGAGAATCACCCCTCCACTTT.

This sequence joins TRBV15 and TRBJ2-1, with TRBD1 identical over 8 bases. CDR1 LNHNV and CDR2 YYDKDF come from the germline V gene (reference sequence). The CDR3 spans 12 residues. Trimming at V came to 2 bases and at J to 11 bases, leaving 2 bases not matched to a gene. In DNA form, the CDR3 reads TGTGCCACCAGCAGAAGACAGGGGAAGCAGTTCTTC. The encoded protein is CATSRRQGKQFF.

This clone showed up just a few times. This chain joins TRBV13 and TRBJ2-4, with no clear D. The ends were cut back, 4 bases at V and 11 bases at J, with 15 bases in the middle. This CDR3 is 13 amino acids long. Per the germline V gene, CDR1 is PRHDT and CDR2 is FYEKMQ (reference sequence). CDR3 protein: CASSSRANWVQYF. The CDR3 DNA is TGTGCCAGCAGCTCCCGGGCCAACTGGGTTCAGTACTTC.

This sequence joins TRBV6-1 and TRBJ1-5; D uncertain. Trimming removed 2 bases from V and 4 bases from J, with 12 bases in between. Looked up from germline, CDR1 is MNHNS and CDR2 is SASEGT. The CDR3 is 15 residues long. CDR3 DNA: TGTGCCAGCAGTGAATGGGTTCGGGGTAATCAGCCCCAGCATTTT. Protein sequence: CASSEWVRGNQPQHF.

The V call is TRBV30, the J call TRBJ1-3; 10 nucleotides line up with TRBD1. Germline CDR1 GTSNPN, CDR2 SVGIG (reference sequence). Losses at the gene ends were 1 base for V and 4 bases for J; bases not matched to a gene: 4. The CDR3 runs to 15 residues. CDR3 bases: TGTGCCTGGAGTGCGGGACAGGGGAACGGAAACACCATATATTTT. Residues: CAWSAGQGNGNTIYF.

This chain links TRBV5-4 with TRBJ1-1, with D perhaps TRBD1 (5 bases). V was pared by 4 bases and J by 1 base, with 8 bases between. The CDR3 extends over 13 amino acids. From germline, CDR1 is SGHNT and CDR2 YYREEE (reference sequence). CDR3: CASSRQTNTEAFF. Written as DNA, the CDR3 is TGTGCCAGCAGCCGACAGACGAACACTGAAGCTTTCTTT.

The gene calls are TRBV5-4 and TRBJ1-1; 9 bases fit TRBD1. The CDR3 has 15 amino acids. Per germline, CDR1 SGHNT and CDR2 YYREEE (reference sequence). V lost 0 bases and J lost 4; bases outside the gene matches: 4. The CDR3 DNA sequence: TGTGCCAGCAGCTTGGGGGACAGGGTGGGCACTGAAGCTTTCTTT. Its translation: CASSLGDRVGTEAFF. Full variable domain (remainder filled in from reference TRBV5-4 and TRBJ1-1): ETGVTQSPTHLIKTRGQQVTLRCSSQSGHNTVSWYQQALGQGPQFIFQYYREEENGRGNFPPRFSGLQFPNYSSELNVNALELDDSALYLCASSLGDRVGTEAFFGQGTRLTVV.

CDR3 loop: CASLQGAEGYTF. The CDR3 DNA follows: TGTGCCAGCTTACAGGGAGCCGAAGGCTACACCTTC. The chain employs TRBV28 and TRBJ1-2; D is possibly TRBD1 (6 bases). The CDR3 is made up of 12 amino acids. Germline V lookup: CDR1 MDHEN, CDR2 SYDVKM. Trimming removed 8 bases at V and 8 bases at J, with 15 bases between.

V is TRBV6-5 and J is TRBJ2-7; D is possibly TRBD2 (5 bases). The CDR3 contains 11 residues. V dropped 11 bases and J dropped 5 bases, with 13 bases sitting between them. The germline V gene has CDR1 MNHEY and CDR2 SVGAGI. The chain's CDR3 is CACGNSDEQYF. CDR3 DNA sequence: TGTGCCTGTGGTAATAGCGACGAGCAGTACTTC.

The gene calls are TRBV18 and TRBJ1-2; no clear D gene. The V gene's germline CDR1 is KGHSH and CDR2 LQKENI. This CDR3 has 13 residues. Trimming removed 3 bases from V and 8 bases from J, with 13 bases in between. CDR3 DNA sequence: TGTGCCAGCTCACCTCTTGTCAACGAGGGCTACACCTTC. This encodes CASSPLVNEGYTF.

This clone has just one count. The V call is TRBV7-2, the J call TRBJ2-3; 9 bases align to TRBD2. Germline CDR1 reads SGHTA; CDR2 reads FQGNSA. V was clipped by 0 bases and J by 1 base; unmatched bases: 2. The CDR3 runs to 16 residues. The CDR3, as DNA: TGTGCCAGCAGCTTAGCCGTAGCGGGAGGCACAGATACGCAGTATTTT. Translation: CASSLAVAGGTDTQYF.

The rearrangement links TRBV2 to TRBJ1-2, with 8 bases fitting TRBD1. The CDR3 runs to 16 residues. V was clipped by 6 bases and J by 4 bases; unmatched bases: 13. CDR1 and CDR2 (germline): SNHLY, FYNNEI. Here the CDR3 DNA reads TGTGCCAGCAGCGTCCCGGGACAGGACGGTAGCTATGGCTACACCTTC. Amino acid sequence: CASSVPGQDGSYGYTF.

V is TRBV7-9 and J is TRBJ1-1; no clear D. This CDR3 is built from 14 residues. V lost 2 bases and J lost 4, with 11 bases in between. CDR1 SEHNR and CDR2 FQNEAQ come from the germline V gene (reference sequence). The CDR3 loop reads CASSLREMGTEAFF. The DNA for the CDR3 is TGTGCCAGCAGCTTAAGGGAAATGGGCACTGAAGCTTTCTTT.

The CDR3 DNA reads as TGTGCCAGCAGCTTGGAGGGGGGAATGAACACTGAAGCTTTCTTT. Protein product: CASSLEGGMNTEAFF. The rearrangement joins TRBV5-8 to TRBJ1-1; possibly TRBD1 for D (6 bases). Trimming cost V 0 bases and J 0 bases, with 9 bases left between them. This CDR3 comprises 15 residues. Germline CDR1 reads SGHTS; CDR2 reads YDEGEE. The complete variable domain, with remaining parts taken from reference TRBV5-8 and TRBJ1-1, reads EAGVTQSPTHLIKTRGQQATLRCSPISGHTSVYWYQQALGLGLQFLLWYDEGEERNRGNFPPRFSGRQFPNYSSELNVNALELEDSALYLCASSLEGGMNTEAFFGQGTRLTVV.

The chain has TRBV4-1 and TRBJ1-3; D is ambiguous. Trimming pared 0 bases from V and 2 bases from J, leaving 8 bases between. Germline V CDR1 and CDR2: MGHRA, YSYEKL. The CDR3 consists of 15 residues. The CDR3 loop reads CASSQEPQAGNTIYF. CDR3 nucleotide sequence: TGCGCCAGCAGCCAAGAGCCGCAGGCTGGAAACACCATATATTTT.